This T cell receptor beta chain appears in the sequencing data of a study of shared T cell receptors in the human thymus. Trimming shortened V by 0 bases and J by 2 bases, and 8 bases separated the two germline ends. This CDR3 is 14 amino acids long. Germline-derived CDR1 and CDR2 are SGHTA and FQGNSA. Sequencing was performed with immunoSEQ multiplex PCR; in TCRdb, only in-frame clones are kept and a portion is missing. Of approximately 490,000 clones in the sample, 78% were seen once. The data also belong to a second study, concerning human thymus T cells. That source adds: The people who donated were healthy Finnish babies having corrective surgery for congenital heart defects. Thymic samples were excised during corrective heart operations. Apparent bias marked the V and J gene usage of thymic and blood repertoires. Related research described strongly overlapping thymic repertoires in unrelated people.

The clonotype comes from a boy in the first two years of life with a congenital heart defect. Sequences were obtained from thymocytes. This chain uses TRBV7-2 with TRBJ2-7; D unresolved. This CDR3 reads CASSLAGLPYEQYF. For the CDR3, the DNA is TGTGCCAGCAGCTTAGCCGGGTTGCCCTACGAGCAGTACTTC.